These 10 T cell receptor beta chains were sequenced from one sample in a study of T cell changes during pregnancy in multiple sclerosis. The assay was immunoSEQ multiplex PCR, and TCRdb's table has in-frame clones only and misses some. The sample has about 110,000 clones, roughly 89% seen once. Source: peripheral blood, taken before pregnancy. These receptors all come from a female donor with multiple sclerosis, enrolled in a pregnancy study.

J is TRBJ2-7 and V is TRBV18; 7 nucleotides agree with TRBD2. Germline CDR1 reads KGHSH; CDR2 reads LQKENI. Germline trimming cut 0 bases from V and 4 bases from J; bases unmatched to any gene: 3. CDR3 length: 14 amino acids. The DNA for the CDR3 is TGTGCCAGCTCACCACCGGGAGCGGGGTACGAGCAGTACTTC. Residues: CASSPPGAGYEQYF.

The rearrangement links TRBV27 to TRBJ1-2, with no clear D. Germline V lookup: CDR1 MNHEY, CDR2 SMNVEV (reference sequence). CDR3 length: 11 amino acids. Trimming removed 8 bases from V and 3 bases from J, with 7 bases in between. CDR3 coding DNA: TGTGCCAGCCGTAGCCACTATGGCTACACCTTC. Protein: CASRSHYGYTF.

The J gene is TRBJ1-2, the V gene TRBV2; 7 bases line up with TRBD1. The CDR3 runs to 14 residues. CDR1 is SNHLY, CDR2 FYNNEI, per germline. Trimming removed 10 bases from V and 3 bases from J; junction bases left unmatched: 11. CDR3 loop: CATILNRGDYGYTF. In DNA, the CDR3 is TGTGCCACCATTCTAAACAGGGGAGACTATGGCTACACCTTC.

The chain links TRBV5-4 to TRBJ2-5, with 8 positions matching TRBD2. V was clipped by 0 bases and J by 5 bases; unmatched bases: 3. Germline CDR1 and CDR2: SGHNT and YYREEE (reference sequence). This CDR3 spans 14 amino acids. The CDR3 sequence is CASSLVGGGETQYF. In DNA form, the CDR3 reads TGTGCCAGCAGCTTGGTCGGGGGGGGCGAGACCCAGTACTTC.

This clone appeared a single time. The rearrangement uses TRBV5-1 and TRBJ2-3; 10 nucleotides agree with TRBD1. CDR3 length: 16 residues. Germline assignment: CDR1 SGHRS and CDR2 YFSETQ. Trimming cost V 5 bases and J 0 bases; bases outside gene matches: 6. The DNA of the CDR3 is TGCGCCAGCAGTATAAGACAGGGGGCAAGCACAGATACGCAGTATTTT. This codes for CASSIRQGASTDTQYF.

J is TRBJ2-1 and V is TRBV19; 8 bases match TRBD2. The junction had 13 bases not matched to a gene; V was cut back by 7 bases and J by 5 bases. The germline V gene has CDR1 LNHDA and CDR2 SQIVND (reference sequence). The CDR3 totals 16 residues. Here the CDR3 reads CASTKGNTGGHNEQFF. The CDR3 DNA is TGTGCCAGTACCAAGGGGAATACGGGGGGGCACAATGAGCAGTTCTTC.

J is TRBJ1-1 and V is TRBV19, with D unresolved. Trimming shortened V by 8 bases and J by 5 bases, and 12 bases separated the two germline ends. This CDR3 spans 12 amino acids. Germline assignment: CDR1 LNHDA and CDR2 SQIVND (reference sequence). The CDR3 DNA is TGTGCCAGTGGACCGGGGTTGACTGAAGCTTTCTTT. Its translation: CASGPGLTEAFF.

This rearrangement joins TRBV30 to TRBJ1-2; D is unclear. The CDR3 is 13 residues long. V lost 2 bases to trimming and J lost 4 bases, with 11 bases between them. CDR1 is GTSNPN and CDR2 is SVGIG in the germline V gene (reference sequence). The CDR3 protein is CAWSQTAAYGYTF. CDR3 nucleotides: TGTGCCTGGAGTCAAACAGCTGCCTATGGCTACACCTTC.

The chain combines TRBV6-1 with TRBJ2-1; 9 nucleotides agree with TRBD2. Germline V lookup: CDR1 MNHNS, CDR2 SASEGT. The CDR3 consists of 16 residues. After removal of 3 bases from V and 4 bases from J, the junction contained 7 bases not matched to a gene. CDR3 amino acids: CASSELAGVLYNEQFF. For the CDR3, the DNA is TGTGCCAGCAGTGAGTTAGCGGGGGTCCTATACAATGAGCAGTTCTTC.

CDR3 DNA sequence: TGCGCCAGCAGCCAGGAACAGGTCACGGCAGATACGCAGTATTTT. Its translation: CASSQEQVTADTQYF. The chain combines TRBV4-3 with TRBJ2-3; D may be TRBD1 (5 bases). The CDR3 is 15 residues long. Trimming left V 3 bases short and J 4 bases short, with 14 bases between. The germline V gene has CDR1 LGHNA and CDR2 YSLEER.